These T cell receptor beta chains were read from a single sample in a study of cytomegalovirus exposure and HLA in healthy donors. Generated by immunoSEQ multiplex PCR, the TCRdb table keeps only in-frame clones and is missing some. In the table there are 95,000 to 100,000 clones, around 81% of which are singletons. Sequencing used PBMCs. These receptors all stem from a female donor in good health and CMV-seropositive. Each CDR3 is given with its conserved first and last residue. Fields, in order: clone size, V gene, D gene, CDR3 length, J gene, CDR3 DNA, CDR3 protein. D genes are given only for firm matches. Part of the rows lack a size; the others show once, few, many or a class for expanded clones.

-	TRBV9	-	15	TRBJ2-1	TGTGCCAGCAGCGCCACGGGCGGGAACTACAATGAGCAGTTCTTC	CASSATGGNYNEQFF
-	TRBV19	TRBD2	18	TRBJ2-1	TGTGCCAGTAGCCCCATGGTAGGGACTAGCGGGAGTCGGAGAGAGCAGTTCTTC	CASSPMVGTSGSRREQFF
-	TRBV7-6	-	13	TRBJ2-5	TGTGCCAGCAGCTTACAGTGGAGAGAGACCCAGTACTTC	CASSLQWRETQYF
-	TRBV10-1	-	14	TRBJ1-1	TGCGCCAGCAGTGATAATTCGTTGAACACTGAAGCTTTCTTT	CASSDNSLNTEAFF
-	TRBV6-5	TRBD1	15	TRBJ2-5	TGTGCCAGCAATCCCAGGACAGGGAACGAGGAGACCCAGTACTTC	CASNPRTGNEETQYF
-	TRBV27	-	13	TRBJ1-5	TGTGCCAGCAGTTACAGGGTCGGTCAGCCCCAGCATTTT	CASSYRVGQPQHF
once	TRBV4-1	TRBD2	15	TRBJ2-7	TGCGCCAGCAGCCCATTACTAGCGGGAGTTTTCGAGCAGTACTTC	CASSPLLAGVFEQYF
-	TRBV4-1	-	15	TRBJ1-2	TGCGCCAGCAGCCAAGTCGTAACAGGAAACTATGGCTACACCTTC	CASSQVVTGNYGYTF
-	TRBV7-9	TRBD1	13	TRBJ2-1	TGTGCCAGCAGCCAGGGACAGTACAATGAGCAGTTCTTC	CASSQGQYNEQFF
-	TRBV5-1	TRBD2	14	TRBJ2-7	TGCGCCAGCAGCTTTGGTAGCGGGAATTACGAGCAGTACTTC	CASSFGSGNYEQYF
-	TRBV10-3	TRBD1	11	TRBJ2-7	TGTGCCTCAGGGGGCTCCTACGAGCAGTACTTC	CASGGSYEQYF
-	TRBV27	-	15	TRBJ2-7	TGTGCCAGCATAAGGTCGACAGGAACCCTCTACGAGCAGTACTTC	CASIRSTGTLYEQYF
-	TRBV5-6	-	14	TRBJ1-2	TGTGCCAGCAGCTTGGTCAGTTACAACTATGGCTACACCTTC	CASSLVSYNYGYTF
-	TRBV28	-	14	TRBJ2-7	TGTGCCAGCAGTTTAGGGGGGGCAGGATACGAGCAGTACTTC	CASSLGGAGYEQYF
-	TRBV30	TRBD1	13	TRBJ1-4	TGTGCCTGGAGTGTACAGGGGGTTGAAAAACTGTTTTTT	CAWSVQGVEKLFF
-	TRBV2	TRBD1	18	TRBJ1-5	TGTGCCAGCAGGTCTAGAAGGACAGGGAGGATAGGCAATCAGCCCCAGCATTTT	CASRSRRTGRIGNQPQHF
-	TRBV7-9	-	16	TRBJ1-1	TGTGCCAGCAGTACAACTCGGGGGGCGGGGGAAACTGAAGCTTTCTTT	CASSTTRGAGETEAFF
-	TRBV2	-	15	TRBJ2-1	TGTGCCAGCAGGGGGGGGGCCGCTGACAACAATGAGCAGTTCTTC	CASRGGAADNNEQFF
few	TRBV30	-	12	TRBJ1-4	TGTGCCTGGGGGACTGTAAATGAAAAACTGTTTTTT	CAWGTVNEKLFF
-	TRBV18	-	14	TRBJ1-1	TGTGCCAGCTCACCGCCCGGGGGAGGCCCTGAAGCTTTCTTT	CASSPPGGGPEAFF
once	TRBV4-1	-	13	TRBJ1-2	TGCGCCAGCAGCCAACTACAGGGCGGTGGCTACACCTTC	CASSQLQGGGYTF
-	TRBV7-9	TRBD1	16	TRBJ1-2	TGTGCCAGCAGCTTAGGGGGTCAGGGGGCGGCCTATGGCTACACCTTC	CASSLGGQGAAYGYTF
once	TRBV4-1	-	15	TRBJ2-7	TGCGCCAGCAGCCAAGGAGAACAGATAGCCTACGAGCAGTACTTC	CASSQGEQIAYEQYF
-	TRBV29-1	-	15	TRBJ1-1	TGCAGCGTTGAAGATCTTCGGGGTGTGAACACTGAAGCTTTCTTT	CSVEDLRGVNTEAFF
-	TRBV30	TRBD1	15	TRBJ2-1	TGTGCCTGGAGTGTAGGGACAGGGGGCTTCAATGAGCAGTTCTTC	CAWSVGTGGFNEQFF
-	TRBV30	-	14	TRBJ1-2	TGTGCCTGGACGTCTTTGGGACTCCTGGATGGCTACACCTTC	CAWTSLGLLDGYTF
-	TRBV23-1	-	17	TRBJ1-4	TGCGCCAGCAGTCAATGGAGGACGGGTCCAACTAATGAAAAACTGTTTTTT	CASSQWRTGPTNEKLFF
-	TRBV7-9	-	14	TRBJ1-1	TGTGCCAGCAGCTTCCCAGGCACACACACTGAAGCTTTCTTT	CASSFPGTHTEAFF
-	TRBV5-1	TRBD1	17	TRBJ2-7	TGCGCCAGCAGCTTGGCCTCCAGGGACAGGCGCTCCTACGAGCAGTACTTC	CASSLASRDRRSYEQYF
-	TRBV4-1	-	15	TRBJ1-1	TGCGCCAGCAGCCCAGTCCCGACAGGATTGACTGAAGCTTTCTTT	CASSPVPTGLTEAFF
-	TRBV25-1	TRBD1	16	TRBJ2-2	TGTGCCAGCAGTGATCAACAGAGGGGGCACACCGGGGAGCTGTTTTTT	CASSDQQRGHTGELFF
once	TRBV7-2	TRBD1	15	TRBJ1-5	TGTGCCAGCAGCCAAGTGACAGGGGGCGATCAGCCCCAGCATTTT	CASSQVTGGDQPQHF
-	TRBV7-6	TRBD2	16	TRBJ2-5	TGTGCCAGCAGCTTAGCCGGGACTAGCGGGAGTGAGACCCAGTACTTC	CASSLAGTSGSETQYF
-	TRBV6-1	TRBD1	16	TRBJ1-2	TGTGCCAGCAGTGAATTCGGTACAGGGGCTTTCTATGGCTACACCTTC	CASSEFGTGAFYGYTF
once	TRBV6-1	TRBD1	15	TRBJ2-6	TGTGCCAGCAGGGAGGAGGACAGGTACGCTCCCGTCCTGACTTTC	CASREEDRYAPVLTF
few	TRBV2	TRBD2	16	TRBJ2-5	TGTGCCAGCAGCCATGGACTAGCGGGAGGGCCGGAGACCCAGTACTTC	CASSHGLAGGPETQYF
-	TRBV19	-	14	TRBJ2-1	TGTGCCAGTAACGTCGCGGGTACCTACAATGAGCAGTTCTTC	CASNVAGTYNEQFF
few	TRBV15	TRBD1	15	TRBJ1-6	TGTGCCACCAGCATCGAGACAGGGAATAATTCACCCCTCCACTTT	CATSIETGNNSPLHF
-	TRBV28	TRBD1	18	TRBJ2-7	TGTGCCAGCAGTTTTCCCTCTTCTTCAGGGGGCCTCCCTCACGAGCAGTACTTC	CASSFPSSSGGLPHEQYF
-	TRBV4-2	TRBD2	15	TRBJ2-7	TGTGCCAGCAGCCAAGAACTAGCGGGAGCCCACGAGCAGTACTTC	CASSQELAGAHEQYF